The 18 T cell receptor beta chains below all came from one sample that was sequenced in a study of graft-versus-host responses after intestinal transplantation. Sequencing used immunoSEQ multiplex PCR; TCRdb keeps in-frame clones, though not all of them. This table holds some 15,000 clones, over 85% found once. The source was PBMCs, collected 950 to 1,300 days after intestinal transplantation. The receptors here all came from a human patient who received an intestinal transplant, so some T cells may come from the graft donor.

The chain joins TRBV6-1 to TRBJ2-7, with D perhaps assigned TRBD1 or TRBD2 (5 bases each). Trimming stripped 5 bases from V and 2 bases from J, with 13 bases between. CDR1 and CDR2 from the germline V gene are MNHNS and SASEGT. This CDR3 region has 14 residues. CDR3 loop: CASSRIGDPYEQYF. The CDR3 DNA reads as TGTGCCAGCAGTAGGATTGGGGACCCCTACGAGCAGTACTTC.

The chain combines TRBV11-2 with TRBJ1-3; 7 nucleotides match TRBD1. Germline V CDR1 and CDR2: SGHAT, FQNNGV. This CDR3 is 14 amino acids long. Trimming removed 3 bases from V and 4 bases from J; junction bases left unmatched: 3. Written as DNA, the CDR3 is TGTGCCAGCAGCTTTCGGGGACAGGGAAACACCATATATTTT. It codes for CASSFRGQGNTIYF.

This rearrangement joins TRBV5-1 to TRBJ2-3; 9 bases map to TRBD1. Germline-derived CDR1 and CDR2 are SGHRS and YFSETQ. J gave up 2 bases and V 4 bases, and 11 bases lay outside the gene matches. The CDR3 sequence is 17 residues long. In DNA form, the CDR3 reads TGCGCCAGCAGCCGCCCCCCGACAGGGGGGGTCACAGATACGCAGTATTTT. Protein: CASSRPPTGGVTDTQYF.

The chain carries TRBV30 and TRBJ1-6; no reliable D call. This CDR3 has 15 residues. Trimming shortened V by 3 bases and J by 7 bases, and 16 bases separated the two germline ends. Germline V lookup: CDR1 GTSNPN, CDR2 SVGIG (reference sequence). The CDR3 sequence: CAWSSAGRENSPLHF. CDR3 sequence (DNA): TGTGCCTGGAGCTCCGCTGGACGGGAAAATTCACCCCTCCACTTT.

The chain joins TRBV4-2 to TRBJ1-5; no clear D gene. Trimming left V 4 bases short and J 7 bases short, with 14 bases between. Germline lookup yields CDR1 LGHNA and CDR2 YNFKEQ. The CDR3 consists of 14 residues. The chain's CDR3 is CASSPREGNQPQHF. The CDR3 coding sequence is TGTGCCAGCAGCCCGAGAGAGGGAAACCAGCCCCAGCATTTT.

The rearrangement joins TRBV15 to TRBJ2-2, with D uncertain. Germline CDR1 reads LNHNV; CDR2 reads YYDKDF (reference sequence). V shed 0 bases and J shed 6 bases, with 5 bases lying between them. This CDR3 is built from 13 residues. This chain's CDR3 is CATSRDVSGELFF. In DNA, the CDR3 is TGTGCCACCAGCAGAGATGTGTCCGGGGAGCTGTTTTTT.

A single count supports this clone. V is TRBV9 and J is TRBJ2-7; 9 positions agree with TRBD1. The CDR3 is made up of 15 amino acids. The V gene's germline CDR1 is SGDLS and CDR2 YYNGEE. V was clipped by 0 bases and J by 3 bases; unmatched bases: 4. The DNA for the CDR3 is TGTGCCAGCAGCGTAGCTGGGACAGGGAACTACGAGCAGTACTTC. The encoded protein is CASSVAGTGNYEQYF.

In this sample, this clone turned up once. J is TRBJ2-7 and V is TRBV4-1; D unresolved. Trimming removed 5 bases at V and 2 bases at J, with 10 bases between. Germline V lookup: CDR1 MGHRA, CDR2 YSYEKL. The CDR3 sequence is 13 residues long. The CDR3 here is CASSTVYAYEQYF. In DNA form, the CDR3 reads TGCGCCAGCAGCACAGTGTATGCCTACGAGCAGTACTTC.

The chain carries TRBV19 and TRBJ1-5; D is possibly TRBD1 (5 bases). The germline V gene encodes CDR1 LNHDA and CDR2 SQIVND (reference sequence). The CDR3 totals 16 residues. Trimming stripped 0 bases from V and 1 base from J, with 10 bases between. The CDR3 spells CASSIEGVGSNQPQHF. As DNA, the CDR3 is TGTGCCAGTAGTATAGAGGGGGTGGGGAGCAATCAGCCCCAGCATTTT. Supplemented by reference TRBV19 and TRBJ1-5, the full variable domain reads DGGITQSPKYLFRKEGQNVTLSCEQNLNHDAMYWYRQDPGQGLRLIYYSQIVNDFQKGDIAEGYSVSREKKESFPLTVTSAQKNPTAFYLCASSIEGVGSNQPQHFGDGTRLSIL.

This chain links TRBV7-3 with TRBJ1-6; D gene unclear. Per germline, CDR1 SGHTA and CDR2 FQGTGA. This CDR3 spans 17 amino acids. Trimming cost V 3 bases and J 9 bases, with 21 bases left between them. Here the CDR3 reads CASSFGDKTSRGSPLHF. CDR3 bases: TGTGCCAGCAGCTTCGGTGACAAAACCTCCCGAGGTTCACCCCTCCACTTT.

This chain joins TRBV6-1 and TRBJ2-1; D unclear. This CDR3 is built from 17 residues. V shed 0 bases and J shed 0 bases, with 12 bases lying between them. The germline gives CDR1 MNHNS, CDR2 SASEGT. The CDR3 loop reads CASSEAPAPRSYNEQFF. The CDR3, as DNA: TGTGCCAGCAGTGAAGCGCCTGCACCGCGCTCCTACAATGAGCAGTTCTTC.

V is TRBV29-1 and J is TRBJ2-1; the match to TRBD2 covers 9 bases. With 1 base clipped from V and 6 bases from J, the junction kept 4 bases outside the gene matches. The CDR3 consists of 14 residues. Per the germline V gene, CDR1 is SQVTM and CDR2 is ANQGSEA. CDR3 nucleotides: TGCAGCGTTGAAGGGGCTAGCGGGGCCAATGAGCAGTTCTTC. Translation: CSVEGASGANEQFF.

This clone was counted once. J is TRBJ1-4 and V is TRBV5-6; D uncertain. The CDR3 has 14 amino acids. Germline CDR1 and CDR2: SGHDT and YYEEEE. V dropped 2 bases and J dropped 4 bases, with 9 bases sitting between them. The CDR3 bases are TGTGCCAGCAGCTTAGACACACATAATGAAAAACTGTTTTTT. Protein product: CASSLDTHNEKLFF.

This clone was detected only once. The V and J genes are TRBV6-5 and TRBJ2-2; 9 nucleotides match TRBD1. Trimming took 4 bases from V and 5 from J; bases not matched to a gene: 5. This CDR3 has 15 amino acids. CDR1 is MNHEY, CDR2 SVGAGI, per germline. Here the CDR3 DNA reads TGTGCCAGCAGTTTGGGACAGGGAACAACCGGGGAGCTGTTTTTT. This encodes CASSLGQGTTGELFF.

This chain joins TRBV9 and TRBJ1-6; no definite D call. CDR1 is SGDLS, CDR2 YYNGEE, per germline. The length of the CDR3 is 14 residues. Trimming took 3 bases from V and 7 from J, leaving 11 bases between them. CDR3 nucleotide sequence: TGTGCCAGCAGCGCCGGGGTCTTCAATTCACCCCTCCACTTT. This encodes CASSAGVFNSPLHF.

The chain links TRBV7-3 to TRBJ2-1; the D is unclear. The CDR3 runs to 15 residues. The germline CDR1 and CDR2 sequences are SGHTA and FQGTGA. Trimming removed 5 bases from V and 7 bases from J, with 18 bases in between. The CDR3 spells CASSPTPDRQNEQFF. DNA for the CDR3: TGTGCCAGCAGCCCGACACCGGATCGGCAAAATGAGCAGTTCTTC.

This chain uses TRBV19 with TRBJ1-1; the D gene is possibly TRBD1 (5 bases). This CDR3 has 14 residues. The germline V and J ends were trimmed by 5 bases and 1 base, with 11 bases remaining between them. Looked up from germline, CDR1 is LNHDA and CDR2 is SQIVND (reference sequence). The CDR3 region has the DNA TGTGCCAGTAGTTGGGGACCTACGAACACTGAAGCTTTCTTT. The encoded protein is CASSWGPTNTEAFF.

In this sample, this clone turned up once. The genes are TRBV6-5 and TRBJ2-1; tentative D call: TRBD2 (5 bases). The V end lost 2 bases, the J end lost 0 bases, and 8 bases lay between the germline ends. Germline V lookup: CDR1 MNHEY, CDR2 SVGAGI. CDR3 length: 15 amino acids. CDR3 in amino acids: CASSYERSSYNEQFF. For the CDR3, the DNA is TGTGCCAGCAGTTACGAGCGGAGCTCCTACAATGAGCAGTTCTTC.